These 3 T cell receptor beta chains share one sample of origin, sequenced in a study of T cells in tuberculosis. The time point was: new active TB diagnosis, blood taken before or within 7 days of starting treatment. TCRdb's copy holds only in-frame clones and misses some; the assay was immunoSEQ multiplex PCR. The repertoire consists of about 49,000 clones, with nearly 95% occurring once and the leading ten covering around 1.4%. Sequencing was performed on PBMCs, taken at tuberculosis diagnosis. All receptors derive from an adult with tuberculosis.

The chain uses TRBV4-3 and TRBJ2-7, with D maybe TRBD1 (6 bases). CDR3 length: 17 amino acids. Germline loops: CDR1 LGHNA, CDR2 YSLEER. V gave up 1 base and J gave up 4 bases, with 20 bases separating them. Written as DNA, the CDR3 is TGCGCCAGCAGCCAAGCCCTCGCGGCGGACAGACGATACGAGCAGTACTTC. This sequence encodes CASSQALAADRRYEQYF.

The chain recombines TRBV7-6 with TRBJ2-1; 7 bases fit TRBD2. This CDR3 has 16 amino acids. Germline trimming cut 3 bases from V and 7 bases from J; bases unmatched to any gene: 12. The germline V gene encodes CDR1 SGHVS and CDR2 FNYEAQ. CDR3 nucleotides: TGTGCCAGCAGCTTTAACCCGACGACTAGCAGTAATGAGCAGTTCTTC. Encoded protein: CASSFNPTTSSNEQFF.

The CDR3 DNA is TGTGCCAGCAGCTTAGCGCCTAGTAAGCAGTACTTC. This codes for CASSLAPSKQYF. J is TRBJ2-7 and V is TRBV7-9; D gene uncertain. The V gene lost 0 bases and the J gene lost 8 bases, with 8 bases spanning the gap. Per germline, CDR1 SEHNR and CDR2 FQNEAQ (reference sequence). CDR3 length equals 12 residues. Drawing the rest from reference TRBV7-9 and TRBJ2-7, the complete variable domain is DTGVSQNPRHKITKRGQNVTFRCDPISEHNRLYWYRQTLGQGPEFLTYFQNEAQLEKSRLLSDRFSAERPKGSFSTLEIQRTEQGDSAMYLCASSLAPSKQYFGPGTRLTVT.